This T cell receptor beta chain was captured by sequencing in a study of T cell responses to AZD1222 COVID-19 vaccine. General study points: Rises in breadth and depth of Spike-specific TCRs came after two AZD1222 doses. Just 5 to 7 AZD1222 recipients tested seropositive at baseline. Possibly, clonal diversity was underestimated; donors were largely white British and included more females.

Germline lookup yields CDR1 MNHNS and CDR2 SASEGT. The CDR3 runs 15 residues. Trimming removed 3 bases from V and 4 bases from J; junction bases left unmatched: 6. With respect to this clone: The antigen remains undetermined.

The method was immunoSEQ multiplex PCR; TCRdb's version includes in-frame clones alone and lacks a portion of them. The sample includes some 92,000 clones, 91% of them seen just once. Sample: peripheral blood, taken on day 0 of AZD1222 vaccination. The rearrangement joins TRBV6-1 to TRBJ2-7; 10 nucleotides line up with TRBD2. The sequence was collected from an adult in good health. CDR3 amino acids: CASSDLSGGTYEQYF. The CDR3 bases are TGTGCCAGCAGTGACCTTAGCGGGGGGACGTACGAGCAGTACTTC.